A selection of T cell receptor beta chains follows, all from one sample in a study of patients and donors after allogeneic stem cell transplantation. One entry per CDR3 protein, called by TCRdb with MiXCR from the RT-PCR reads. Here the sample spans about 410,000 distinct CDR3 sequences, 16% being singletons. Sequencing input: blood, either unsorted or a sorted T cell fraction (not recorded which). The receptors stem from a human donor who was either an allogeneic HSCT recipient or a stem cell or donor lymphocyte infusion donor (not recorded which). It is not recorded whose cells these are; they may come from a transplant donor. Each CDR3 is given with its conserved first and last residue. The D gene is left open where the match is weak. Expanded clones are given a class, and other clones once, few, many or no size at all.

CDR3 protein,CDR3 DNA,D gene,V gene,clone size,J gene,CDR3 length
CASSPGLAGSGELFF,TGTGCCAGCAGCCCTGGACTAGCGGGTAGCGGGGAGCTGTTTTTT,TRBD2,TRBV7-3,many,TRBJ2-2,15
CASSRQPTGGIQETQYF,TGCGCCAGCAGCCGGCAACCAACAGGGGGTATTCAAGAGACCCAGTACTTC,TRBD1,TRBV4-1,-,TRBJ2-5,17
CASIPGATRGTEAFF,TGTGCCAGCATCCCCGGAGCCACCAGAGGCACTGAAGCTTTCTTT,-,TRBV21-1,-,TRBJ1-1,15
CASQGRARDAEAFF,TGTGCCAGCCAGGGGAGGGCTAGAGACGCTGAAGCTTTCTTT,-,TRBV9,once,TRBJ1-1,14
CASSPQLFYNEQFF,TGTGCCAGCAGCCCACAGCTCTTCTACAATGAGCAGTTCTTC,-,TRBV7-3,few,TRBJ2-1,14
CASSYTPGQGSGANVLTF,TGTGCCAGCAGTTACACCCCGGGACAGGGTTCTGGGGCCAACGTCCTGACTTTC,TRBD1,TRBV6-5,few,TRBJ2-6,18
CASSVRWEARNEQFF,TGTGCCAGCAGCGTAAGGTGGGAGGCGAGGAATGAGCAGTTCTTC,-,TRBV9,few,TRBJ2-1,15
CSASALSVRGERTSTDTQYF,TGCAGTGCCTCTGCCCTCTCCGTACGGGGCGAACGAACTAGCACAGATACGCAGTATTTT,-,TRBV20-1,-,TRBJ2-3,20
CASRGQGYEKLFF,TGCGCCAGCAGGGGACAGGGCTATGAAAAACTGTTTTTT,TRBD1,TRBV4-1,-,TRBJ1-4,13
CASSLIGKSEAFF,TGTGCCAGCAGCTTGATTGGCAAATCTGAAGCTTTCTTT,-,TRBV5-6,-,TRBJ1-1,13
CASSLALEPPGGYTF,TGTGCCAGCAGCTTAGCCTTAGAGCCACCCGGGGGCTACACCTTC,-,TRBV7-8,few,TRBJ1-2,15
CASSEERTGGRSAYTF,TGTGCCAGCAGCGAGGAACGGACAGGGGGACGTTCTGCCTACACCTTC,TRBD1,TRBV13,few,TRBJ1-2,16
CSASEGTVKTTGELFF,TGCAGTGCTAGCGAGGGAACGGTAAAGACCACCGGGGAGCTGTTTTTT,-,TRBV20-1,-,TRBJ2-2,16
CASSLAPAGELFF,TGTGCCAGCAGTTTAGCGCCTGCCGGGGAGCTGTTTTTT,-,TRBV12-3/TRBV12-4,-,TRBJ2-2,13
CASSARRNEQFF,TGTGCCAGCAGCGCGCGAAGGAATGAGCAGTTCTTC,-,TRBV7-2,few,TRBJ2-1,12
CSAALGQGNYGYTF,TGCAGCGCGGCCTTGGGACAGGGTAACTATGGCTACACCTTC,TRBD1,TRBV29-1,many,TRBJ1-2,14
CASSPGAARLGWVYEQYF,TGTGCCAGCAGCCCGGGGGCAGCCCGTCTGGGTTGGGTTTACGAGCAGTACTTC,-,TRBV4-2,-,TRBJ2-7,18
CASSQVGGGPYEQYF,TGCGCCAGCAGCCAAGTGGGCGGGGGTCCCTACGAGCAGTACTTC,TRBD2,TRBV4-3,-,TRBJ2-7,15
CASSFRDRGHYEQYF,TGTGCCAGCAGTTTCCGGGACAGGGGACACTACGAGCAGTACTTC,TRBD1,TRBV6-2/TRBV6-3,-,TRBJ2-7,15
CASSPKALDHEQYF,TGTGCCAGCAGCCCGAAAGCTCTAGACCACGAGCAGTACTTC,-,TRBV7-9,-,TRBJ2-7,14
CASSLDSLDEQFF,TGCGCCAGCAGCCTGGACTCCCTGGATGAGCAGTTCTTC,-,TRBV5-1,many,TRBJ2-1,13
CASSLKVAGGRTDTQYF,TGTGCCAGCAGTTTAAAAGTAGCGGGGGGGCGCACAGATACGCAGTATTTT,TRBD2,TRBV28,-,TRBJ2-3,17
CASSHPRDRGTYEQYF,TGTGCCAGCAGCCACCCCCGAGACAGGGGGACCTACGAGCAGTACTTC,TRBD1,TRBV3-1,few,TRBJ2-7,16
CASSFGTVYNEKLFF,TGTGCCAGCAGCTTTGGGACAGTCTATAATGAAAAACTGTTTTTT,TRBD1,TRBV7-8,-,TRBJ1-4,15
CASSLGSGTQSSYEQYF,TGTGCCAGCAGCTTGGGCTCCGGGACTCAAAGCTCCTACGAGCAGTACTTC,-,TRBV5-4,-,TRBJ2-7,17
CASSPPGLAGDSYEQYF,TGTGCCAGCTCACCGCCGGGACTAGCGGGGGACTCCTACGAGCAGTACTTC,TRBD2,TRBV18,-,TRBJ2-7,17
CSASPTVLTDTQYF,TGCAGTGCTTCACCGACAGTCCTCACAGATACGCAGTATTTT,-,TRBV20-1,-,TRBJ2-3,14
CASSPPVPYEQYF,TGTGCCAGCAGCCCACCAGTGCCCTACGAGCAGTACTTC,-,TRBV28,-,TRBJ2-7,13
CASSPTGTGANVLTF,TGTGCCAGCTCACCGACAGGGACCGGGGCCAACGTCCTGACTTTC,TRBD1,TRBV18,few,TRBJ2-6,15
CASSLRDSDGYTF,TGTGCCAGCAGCCTGAGGGACAGCGATGGCTACACCTTC,TRBD1,TRBV7-9,-,TRBJ1-2,13
CASSPQGTQPQHF,TGTGCCAGCAGCCCTCAGGGCACTCAGCCCCAGCATTTT,-,TRBV12-3/TRBV12-4,-,TRBJ1-5,13
CASSPAQGTKNIQYF,TGTGCCAGCTCACCGGCGCAGGGCACCAAAAACATTCAGTACTTC,-,TRBV18,-,TRBJ2-4,15
CASSLKTGPKSYGYTF,TGTGCCAGCTCACTGAAGACAGGCCCTAAGAGCTATGGCTACACCTTC,-,TRBV18,-,TRBJ1-2,16
CASSPRQGYQPQHF,TGTGCCAGCAGCCCCCGACAGGGATATCAGCCCCAGCATTTT,TRBD1,TRBV7-2,few,TRBJ1-5,14
CASSEAPSGRCQETQYF,TGTGCCAGCAGCGAAGCCCCTAGCGGGAGATGTCAAGAGACCCAGTACTTC,TRBD2,TRBV13,-,TRBJ2-5,17
CASSPTDTLYF,TGTGCCAGCAGCCCGACCGATACGCTGTATTTT,-,TRBV7-9,-,TRBJ2-3,11
CASSVAGGGFDTQYF,TGTGCCAGCAGCGTAGCGGGGGGTGGATTTGATACGCAGTATTTT,TRBD2,TRBV9,-,TRBJ2-3,15
CASRTYYGYTF,TGTGCCAGCAGGACTTATTATGGCTACACCTTC,-,TRBV12-3/TRBV12-4,many,TRBJ1-2,11
CSAKGQGDSYSNQPQHF,TGCAGTGCTAAAGGACAGGGGGATTCGTATAGCAATCAGCCCCAGCATTTT,TRBD1,TRBV20-1,-,TRBJ1-5,17
CASSLKQTGSYTF,TGTGCCAGCAGCTTAAAGCAGACAGGGAGTTACACCTTC,TRBD1,TRBV7-2,-,TRBJ1-2,13
CASSFLRGQLYEQYF,TGTGCCAGCAGTTTCCTCCGGGGACAACTATACGAGCAGTACTTC,-,TRBV12-3/TRBV12-4,-,TRBJ2-7,15
CASSLSVGGEQFF,TGCGCCAGCAGCTTGAGTGTCGGTGGTGAGCAGTTCTTC,-,TRBV5-1,few,TRBJ2-1,13
CASSVDGYTIYF,TGTGCCAGCAGCGTCGACGGGTACACCATATATTTT,-,TRBV9,-,TRBJ1-3,12
CASSEVLAGNTQYF,TGTGCCAGCAGTGAGGTATTAGCGGGGAATACGCAGTATTTT,TRBD2,TRBV2,-,TRBJ2-3,14
CASSLASQQHLSGANVLTF,TGTGCCAGCAGCTTAGCTTCACAACAACATCTCTCTGGGGCCAACGTCCTGACTTTC,-,TRBV7-6,many,TRBJ2-6,19
CASSKETGVHNQPQHF,TGTGCCAGCAGCAAGGAGACAGGGGTTCATAATCAGCCCCAGCATTTT,-,TRBV21-1,few,TRBJ1-5,16
CASSQGRDRERENTGELFF,TGTGCCAGCAGCCAAGGAAGGGACAGGGAGCGCGAGAACACCGGGGAGCTGTTTTTT,TRBD1,TRBV4-2,-,TRBJ2-2,19
CASSLAGGDGNSPLHF,TGTGCCAGCAGCTTGGCAGGGGGCGATGGGAATTCACCCCTCCACTTT,TRBD1,TRBV7-9,few,TRBJ1-6,16
CASSEWGQGGPVLEAFF,TGTGCCAGCAGTGAATGGGGACAGGGTGGACCGGTGCTTGAAGCTTTCTTT,TRBD1,TRBV6-1,-,TRBJ1-1,17
CASSLSPVGADTQYF,TGCGCCAGCAGCCTCTCACCCGTCGGGGCAGATACGCAGTATTTT,-,TRBV4-1,-,TRBJ2-3,15
CSVESGERETQYF,TGCAGCGTTGAGTCGGGGGAGCGAGAGACCCAGTACTTC,-,TRBV29-1,-,TRBJ2-5,13
CSAMNRESGNTIYF,TGCAGTGCCATGAACAGGGAAAGCGGAAACACCATATATTTT,-,TRBV20-1,-,TRBJ1-3,14
CATSSPNYGYTF,TGTGCCACCAGTTCTCCTAACTATGGCTACACCTTC,-,TRBV24-1,few,TRBJ1-2,12
CAIVLEGEETQYF,TGTGCCATCGTTTTGGAGGGAGAAGAGACCCAGTACTTC,-,TRBV10-3,many,TRBJ2-5,13
CASSAPGQINYGYTF,TGCGCCAGCAGCGCACCGGGACAGATTAACTATGGCTACACCTTC,TRBD1,TRBV5-1,-,TRBJ1-2,15
CANGPNTGELFF,TGTGCCAATGGTCCGAACACCGGGGAGCTGTTTTTT,-,TRBV6-1,many,TRBJ2-2,12
CASSLGGRFITEAFF,TGTGCCAGCAGCTTAGGGGGGCGCTTTATCACTGAAGCTTTCTTT,-,TRBV7-8,many,TRBJ1-1,15